A selection of T cell receptor beta chains follows, all from one sample in a study of T cells after yellow fever vaccination. TCRdb called the 5' RACE reads again in MiXCR, with one record for every CDR3 protein. The profile shows about 220,000 distinct CDR3 sequences, approximately 3% of them singletons. Sequenced here: CD4+ T cells sorted from PBMCs, sampled 10 days after the yellow fever booster vaccination. The receptors here all came from a man between 18 and 35 years old who received the YFV17D yellow fever vaccine. Each CDR3 is given with its conserved first and last residue. The D gene is left open where the match is weak. Size is omitted from some rows. Given values are once, few, many or a class for expanded clones.

size	V	D	J	DNA	CDR3
few	TRBV19	NA	TRBJ1-5	TGTGCCAGCCAGCGGGGGGCGAGGCAGCCCCAGCATTTT	CASQRGARQPQHF
many	TRBV4-2	NA	TRBJ2-7	TGTGCCAGCAGCCAAGTCGCGGGTAACTACGAGCAGTACTTC	CASSQVAGNYEQYF
NA	TRBV5-4	NA	TRBJ1-5	TGTGCCAGCAGCTTGGATGGGGGGGTTCGGCAGCCCCAGCATTTT	CASSLDGGVRQPQHF
many	TRBV9	NA	TRBJ2-5	TGTGCCAGCAGCCCCCGGACACGGACAGAGACCCAGTACTTC	CASSPRTRTETQYF
many	TRBV6-5	NA	TRBJ2-2	TGTGCCAGCAGCCCACAGGGCCCCAAGTCCGGGGAGCTGTTTTTT	CASSPQGPKSGELFF
many	TRBV5-1	TRBD1	TRBJ1-1	TGCGCCAGCAGCCCCAGGGGGTGGGGGCGCGGCACTGAAGCTTTCTTT	CASSPRGWGRGTEAFF
few	TRBV12-3/TRBV12-4	TRBD2	TRBJ2-5	TGTGCCAGCAGTCGCGGGACTAGCGGGGGATGGCAAGAGACCCAGTACTTC	CASSRGTSGGWQETQYF
few	TRBV29-1	NA	TRBJ2-2	TGCAGCGTGGGCAGGACCGCGGACACCGGGGAGCTGTTTTTT	CSVGRTADTGELFF
NA	TRBV18	NA	TRBJ1-5	TGTGCCAGCTCACAACAGGATATCAATCAGCCCCAGCATTTT	CASSQQDINQPQHF
many	TRBV7-2	NA	TRBJ1-5	TGTGCCAGCAGCTTTACTGCGAATCAGCCCCAGCATTTT	CASSFTANQPQHF
NA	TRBV19	NA	TRBJ1-6	TGTGCCAGTAGTATCCAAAGGGGAAAATCACCCCTCCACTTT	CASSIQRGKSPLHF
many	TRBV5-6	NA	TRBJ2-1	TGTGCCAGCAGCTTGCAGGCTTACAATGAGCAGTTCTTC	CASSLQAYNEQFF
NA	TRBV11-2	NA	TRBJ2-3	TGTGCCAGCAGCTTGGCGTACCTGGATACGCAGTATTTT	CASSLAYLDTQYF
NA	TRBV29-1	TRBD1	TRBJ2-3	TGCAGCACTCGGGACAGGGTGTCAGATACGCAGTATTTT	CSTRDRVSDTQYF
many	TRBV20-1	NA	TRBJ1-5	TGCAGTGCTCGGACTCGGCTAGGCAATCAGCCCCAGCATTTT	CSARTRLGNQPQHF
few	TRBV9	NA	TRBJ2-7	TGTGCCAGCAGCCCCCCGGTGAGTAGCGGTCGCTCCTACGAGCAGTACTTC	CASSPPVSSGRSYEQYF
many	TRBV7-9	NA	TRBJ2-7	TGTGCCAGCAGCCCAGAACGGGGCAATTACGAGCAGTACTTC	CASSPERGNYEQYF
many	TRBV6-2/TRBV6-3	NA	TRBJ2-2	TGTGCCAGCATCCTACGACCCGGGACCGGGGAGCTGTTTTTT	CASILRPGTGELFF
few	TRBV5-8	NA	TRBJ1-4	TGTGCCAGCAGCTTGTATCGAGGGGCTACTAATGAAAAACTGTTTTTT	CASSLYRGATNEKLFF
many	TRBV20-1	NA	TRBJ2-1	TGCAGTGCTAGAGGCACAGCCGGGACCTACAATGAGCAGTTCTTC	CSARGTAGTYNEQFF
many	TRBV5-1	NA	TRBJ2-3	TGCGCCAGCAGCTCCCAAACGGACAGAGCCGATACGCAGTATTTT	CASSSQTDRADTQYF
many	TRBV15	TRBD1	TRBJ2-7	TGTGCCACCAGCAGAGACGGGACAGGGGCCTACGAGCAGTACTTC	CATSRDGTGAYEQYF
many	TRBV5-1	TRBD1	TRBJ1-2	TGCGCCAGCAGCTTACAGGGGATTGCTGGCTACACCTTC	CASSLQGIAGYTF
NA	TRBV21-1	NA	TRBJ2-1	TGTGCCAGCAGCACAGGGACGAACATACAGGGTGAGCAGTTCTTC	CASSTGTNIQGEQFF
few	TRBV11-2	NA	TRBJ2-7	TGTGCCAGCAGCTTAGTGTCAGAATACGAGCAGTACTTC	CASSLVSEYEQYF
many	TRBV7-9	NA	TRBJ2-3	TGTGCCAGCAGTCCGACCGGGGGTAACACAGATACGCAGTATTTT	CASSPTGGNTDTQYF
many	TRBV6-1	TRBD1	TRBJ2-7	TGTGCCAGCAGTGTGCGATCGGACAGGACGAACTTCTACGAGCAGTACTTC	CASSVRSDRTNFYEQYF
many	TRBV10-2	TRBD2	TRBJ2-3	TGCGCCAGCTCCCCATCGACTAGCGGGGGAATAGATACGCAGTATTTT	CASSPSTSGGIDTQYF
NA	TRBV12-3/TRBV12-4	TRBD1	TRBJ2-7	TGTGCCAGCAGAGGTCCGAGACAGGGTTTTTTTGCGGTCTCCTACGAGCAGTACTTC	CASRGPRQGFFAVSYEQYF
few	TRBV7-2	TRBD1	TRBJ1-2	TGTGCCAGCAGCTTAATGGACAGGGGCTACACCTTC	CASSLMDRGYTF
NA	TRBV6-1	NA	TRBJ1-1	TGTGCCAGCATATGGGGTTCGACAGGGAACACTGAAGCTTTCTTT	CASIWGSTGNTEAFF
few	TRBV20-1	NA	TRBJ2-1	TGCAGTGCTACCCTGGGGCAGGGGAAGAATGAGCAGTTCTTC	CSATLGQGKNEQFF
few	TRBV6-5	NA	TRBJ2-4	TGTGCCAGCAGTTCCGCTCCAGTCAGGGCCCGCCAGTACTTC	CASSSAPVRARQYF
many	TRBV20-1	NA	TRBJ2-2	TGCAGTGCTAGAAGGCTAATCGGGCACGGGGAGCTGTTTTTT	CSARRLIGHGELFF
NA	TRBV6-1	TRBD1	TRBJ1-2	TGTGCCAGCAAGACAGGGAGGATGGACTATGGCTACACCTTC	CASKTGRMDYGYTF
many	TRBV5-4	TRBD1	TRBJ2-7	TGTGCCAGCAGCCGACCCGGGACAGGGGTCAACGAGCAGTACTTC	CASSRPGTGVNEQYF
many	TRBV9	TRBD2	TRBJ2-1	TGTGCCAGCAGCCCCCGGACTAGCCTCCTCAATGAGCAGTTCTTC	CASSPRTSLLNEQFF
NA	TRBV7-6	NA	TRBJ2-1	TGTGCCAGCAGCTTGGAGGGGGGGCCGTGGAATGAGCAGTTCTTC	CASSLEGGPWNEQFF
few	TRBV15	NA	TRBJ2-3	TGTGCCACCAGCAGTACACAGGTTGGAGATACGCAGTATTTT	CATSSTQVGDTQYF